Listed below are T cell receptor beta chains from one sample, sequenced in a study of OX40 agonist ivuxolimab in advanced cancers. The repertoire was sequenced with immunoSEQ multiplex PCR; TCRdb's copy has only in-frame clones and lacks some. In the table there are 8,000 to 10,000 clones, around three fifths of which are singletons. The material sequenced was CD4+ or CD8+ T cells sorted from blood, taken in a trial of the OX40 agonist ivuxolimab. These receptor sequences come from an adult with an advanced solid tumor such as melanoma, head and neck, liver or kidney cancer. Each CDR3 is given with its conserved first and last residue. Fields, in order: V gene, clone size, J gene, D gene, CDR3 DNA, CDR3 protein. A D gene is named only where the DNA matches it firmly. A clone size is listed for some rows: how often the clone was seen (once, few, many), or a class if it is expanded.

V: TRBV4-2
size: .
J: TRBJ2-7
D: .
DNA: TGTGCCAGCAGCCCCGGGGTTACCTACGAGCAGTACTTC
CDR3: CASSPGVTYEQYF

V: TRBV4-3
size: .
J: TRBJ1-2
D: .
DNA: TGCGCCAGCAGCCAAGGTCGGGCTAACTATGGCTACACCTTC
CDR3: CASSQGRANYGYTF

V: TRBV4-1
size: .
J: TRBJ2-5
D: TRBD2
DNA: TGCGCCAGCAGCCAAGTCCGACTAGCGGGGAGCCAAGAGACCCAGTACTTC
CDR3: CASSQVRLAGSQETQYF

V: TRBV19
size: .
J: TRBJ1-1
D: .
DNA: TGTGCCAGTAGTATGGTGGGGAGGACTGAAGCTTTCTTT
CDR3: CASSMVGRTEAFF

V: TRBV4-1
size: few
J: TRBJ2-2
D: .
DNA: TGCGCCAGCAGCCAATCAGGACCCGGGGAGCTGTTTTTT
CDR3: CASSQSGPGELFF

V: TRBV27
size: few
J: TRBJ2-7
D: TRBD1
DNA: TGTGCCAGCAGTCCGCTCCGGGACAGATACGAGCAGTACTTC
CDR3: CASSPLRDRYEQYF

V: TRBV5-1
size: few
J: TRBJ1-1
D: .
DNA: TGCGCCAGCAGCTTGGGAGGCAGGGAAGCTTTCTTT
CDR3: CASSLGGREAFF

V: TRBV11-2
size: .
J: TRBJ2-3
D: .
DNA: TGTGCCAGCAGACCTACTAGCCGCTTGTATACGCAGTATTTT
CDR3: CASRPTSRLYTQYF

V: TRBV7-8
size: few
J: TRBJ2-5
D: .
DNA: TGTGCCAGCATCCGAAACTACGGGGTGGTAGGGGAGACCCAGTACTTC
CDR3: CASIRNYGVVGETQYF

V: TRBV6-5
size: .
J: TRBJ2-7
D: .
DNA: TGTGCCAGCAGTGGCCACCCGAGCGGCGAGCAGTACTTC
CDR3: CASSGHPSGEQYF

V: TRBV30
size: .
J: TRBJ1-2
D: .
DNA: TGTGCCTGGAGTGTTATCCTGGGGATGGGCTACACCTTC
CDR3: CAWSVILGMGYTF

V: TRBV7-2
size: .
J: TRBJ2-7
D: .
DNA: TGTGCCAGCAGCTTCCCAGGGGTGACCCCCTACGAGCAGTACTTC
CDR3: CASSFPGVTPYEQYF

V: TRBV19
size: .
J: TRBJ1-6
D: .
DNA: TGTGCCAGTAGACCGTTGGCTAATTCACCCCTCCACTTT
CDR3: CASRPLANSPLHF

V: TRBV25-1
size: .
J: TRBJ2-2
D: .
DNA: TGTGCCAGCAGTGAATCCACCGGGGAGCTGTTTTTT
CDR3: CASSESTGELFF

V: TRBV28
size: .
J: TRBJ2-3
D: .
DNA: TGTGCCAGCAGTTTACAGATACCTAGCACAGATACGCAGTATTTT
CDR3: CASSLQIPSTDTQYF

V: TRBV2
size: few
J: TRBJ2-3
D: .
DNA: TGTGCCAGCAGGGGGGAGAACACAGATACGCAGTATTTT
CDR3: CASRGENTDTQYF

V: TRBV7-4
size: once
J: TRBJ2-6
D: .
DNA: TGTGCCAGCAGCACGTGCCACAGCTCACAAAGTCGGGCCAACGTCCTGACTTTC
CDR3: CASSTCHSSQSRANVLTF

V: TRBV15
size: medium-sized
J: TRBJ1-5
D: .
DNA: TGTGCCACCAGCAGAGCGAGAGATCAGCCCCAGCATTTT
CDR3: CATSRARDQPQHF

V: TRBV7-2
size: medium-sized
J: TRBJ2-7
D: .
DNA: TGTGCCAGCAGCTTAAAAGGGCACGAGCAGTACTTC
CDR3: CASSLKGHEQYF

V: TRBV29-1
size: .
J: TRBJ2-6
D: .
DNA: TGCAGCGTACCCCAGGGTGCTGGGGCCAACGTCCTGACTTTC
CDR3: CSVPQGAGANVLTF

V: TRBV6-1
size: .
J: TRBJ2-7
D: TRBD1
DNA: TGTGCCAGCACACAGGGGGACTACGAGCAGTACTTC
CDR3: CASTQGDYEQYF

V: TRBV4-1
size: .
J: TRBJ2-7
D: .
DNA: TGCGCCAGCAGCCAATTGTTCACGCCGGACTACGAGCAGTACTTC
CDR3: CASSQLFTPDYEQYF

V: TRBV19
size: few
J: TRBJ2-7
D: .
DNA: TGTGCCAGTAGTATCGGCCAGGGGATACACGAGCAGTACTTC
CDR3: CASSIGQGIHEQYF

V: TRBV23-1
size: once
J: TRBJ2-6
D: .
DNA: TGCGCCAGCAGTAGGAATAATACGCAACAAAGTCGGGCCAACGTCCTGACTTTC
CDR3: CASSRNNTQQSRANVLTF

V: TRBV7-9
size: few
J: TRBJ1-1
D: .
DNA: TGTGCCAGCAGCCCCCCGGCGAACACTGAAGCTTTCTTT
CDR3: CASSPPANTEAFF

V: TRBV6-6
size: .
J: TRBJ1-4
D: .
DNA: TGTGCCAGCAGTTCACAGGGATATGGCGAAAAACTGTTTTTT
CDR3: CASSSQGYGEKLFF

V: TRBV7-6
size: .
J: TRBJ2-7
D: TRBD2
DNA: TGTGCCAGCAGACAAACTAGCGGGAGCTCCTACGAGCAGTACTTC
CDR3: CASRQTSGSSYEQYF

V: TRBV7-2
size: once
J: TRBJ1-1
D: .
DNA: TGTGCCAGCAGCTTAGAGGGGGGGCGTACCACTGAAGCTTTCTTT
CDR3: CASSLEGGRTTEAFF

V: TRBV2
size: few
J: TRBJ2-5
D: .
DNA: TGTGCCAGCAGGGCAGTACAAGAGACCCAGTACTTC
CDR3: CASRAVQETQYF

V: TRBV30
size: .
J: TRBJ2-7
D: TRBD1
DNA: TGTGCCTGGAGTCACAGGGGGCGAGAGGACGAGCAGTACTTC
CDR3: CAWSHRGREDEQYF

V: TRBV5-1
size: .
J: TRBJ1-1
D: TRBD1
DNA: TGCGCCAGCAGCTTGGCCAAGGAAGGTCGGACAGGGCCGATGAACACTGAAGCTTTCTTT
CDR3: CASSLAKEGRTGPMNTEAFF

V: TRBV9
size: .
J: TRBJ2-1
D: .
DNA: TGTGCCAGCAGCGCGACCGGGACCAGGGGGACTATGGGCAATGAGCAGTTCTTC
CDR3: CASSATGTRGTMGNEQFF

V: TRBV5-6
size: medium-sized
J: TRBJ1-1
D: .
DNA: TGTGCCAGCACCCCCCCGGCAGGGAGGGACACTGAAGCTTTCTTT
CDR3: CASTPPAGRDTEAFF

V: TRBV7-3
size: .
J: TRBJ2-7
D: .
DNA: TGTGCCAGCAGCCCAGGGGGACTCCTCTCCTACGAGCAGTACTTC
CDR3: CASSPGGLLSYEQYF

V: TRBV29-1
size: .
J: TRBJ2-1
D: TRBD1
DNA: TGCAGCGTTGACAGGGGGTTGTCCAATGAGCAGTTCTTC
CDR3: CSVDRGLSNEQFF

V: TRBV9
size: .
J: TRBJ2-2
D: .
DNA: TGTGCCAGCAGCGTAGCGAAGGGGAACACCGGGGAGCTGTTTTTT
CDR3: CASSVAKGNTGELFF

V: TRBV5-1
size: .
J: TRBJ2-3
D: TRBD1
DNA: TGCGCCAGCAGCCCCGGGACAGGGGGCTCTATAGATACGCAGTATTTT
CDR3: CASSPGTGGSIDTQYF

V: TRBV11-3
size: once
J: TRBJ2-2
D: .
DNA: TGTGCCAGCAGCTTTCGGGGCACCGGGGAGCTGTTTTTT
CDR3: CASSFRGTGELFF

V: TRBV5-1
size: .
J: TRBJ1-4
D: .
DNA: TGCGCCAGCAGCTTGGGAATTTGGACCTCTAATGAAAAACTGTTTTTT
CDR3: CASSLGIWTSNEKLFF

V: TRBV2
size: .
J: TRBJ2-1
D: .
DNA: TGTGCCAGCAGTTACGGGGAGTACAATGAGCAGTTCTTC
CDR3: CASSYGEYNEQFF

V: TRBV9
size: .
J: TRBJ1-1
D: TRBD1
DNA: TGTGCCAGCAGCGTAGGTCAGGGGGCCCCAGCTTTCTTT
CDR3: CASSVGQGAPAFF

V: TRBV7-8
size: .
J: TRBJ1-2
D: TRBD1
DNA: TGTGCCAGCAGCTCGCGGGCCTTCACATATACAGACAGGGCTAACTATGGCTACACCTTC
CDR3: CASSSRAFTYTDRANYGYTF

V: TRBV7-2
size: .
J: TRBJ2-7
D: TRBD1
DNA: TGTGCCAGCAGCTTAGACCCGGGACAGGGTCTTGAGCAGTACTTC
CDR3: CASSLDPGQGLEQYF

V: TRBV5-6
size: .
J: TRBJ2-3
D: TRBD1
DNA: TGTGCCAGCAGCCCCGGGACAGGGGGCCGCAGTGGGACAGATACGCAGTATTTT
CDR3: CASSPGTGGRSGTDTQYF

V: TRBV28
size: .
J: TRBJ1-6
D: .
DNA: TGTGCCAGCAGTTTACGGCCGTATAATTCACCCCTCCACTTT
CDR3: CASSLRPYNSPLHF